Described below is a single TCR beta chain sequence and its context. V gave up 4 bases and J gave up 6 bases, with 25 bases separating them. The CDR3 has 19 amino acids. Germline V gene data show CDR1 as MDHEN and CDR2 as SYDVKM. Combined were second doses at about 4 or about 12 weeks. These data are taken from a study of T cell responses to AZD1222 COVID-19 vaccine. Using immunoSEQ multiplex PCR, the repertoire was profiled, and TCRdb retains in-frame clones only, with some absent. This table has about 89,000 clones, around nine tenths appearing once. The chain uses TRBV28 and TRBJ1-6; weak D call: TRBD1 (6 bases). This material consisted of peripheral blood, taken 28 days after the second AZD1222 dose. This clonotype was obtained from an adult who received the AZD1222 COVID-19 vaccine. CDR3 amino acids: CASSSGGLRGAYTNSPLHF. The CDR3, as DNA: TGTGCCAGCAGTTCCGGGGGCCTTCGGGGGGCGTATACTAATTCACCCCTCCACTTT.